A selection of T cell receptor beta chains follows, all from one sample in a study of T cell repertoires in cytomegalovirus infection. TCRdb itself ran the reads through MiXCR, one entry per CDR3 protein. The sample lists more than 140,000 distinct CDR3 sequences, about 6% occurring once. Sequencing was carried out using PBMCs. Receptors originate from a human donor in good health (CMV status not recorded). Some clones in this sample may be carry-over from other donors' samples. The CDR3 runs from the conserved cysteine through the conserved F or W. D genes are given only for firm matches. For some rows the clone size is stated as once, few or many, or as a class when expanded; others skip it.

d_gene	abundance	j_gene	v_gene	CDR3aa	CDR3nt
.	many	TRBJ2-2	TRBV7-2	CASSLAGVAGELFF	TGTGCCAGCAGCTTAGCGGGGGTAGCCGGGGAGCTGTTTTTT
.	many	TRBJ1-1	TRBV6-5	CASSYDGDEAFF	TGTGCCAGCAGTTACGACGGTGACGAAGCTTTCTTT
.	.	TRBJ2-7	TRBV6-1	CASSLSPGADYEQYF	TGTGCCAGCAGTCTTAGTCCGGGAGCAGACTACGAGCAGTACTTC
.	.	TRBJ1-3	TRBV20-1	CSASPRPSGNTIYF	TGCAGTGCTAGTCCGCGGCCGTCTGGAAACACCATATATTTT
TRBD2	many	TRBJ2-1	TRBV24-1	CATSDPGLAGGRQFF	TGTGCCACCAGTGACCCGGGACTAGCGGGGGGGCGGCAGTTCTTC
.	many	TRBJ2-7	TRBV29-1	CSVGAGRHEQYF	TGCAGCGTTGGGGCAGGGCGCCACGAGCAGTACTTC
.	many	TRBJ1-6	TRBV7-2	CASSPDREHNSPLHF	TGTGCCAGCAGCCCCGACCGGGAACATAATTCACCCCTCCACTTT
TRBD1	few	TRBJ2-1	TRBV5-1	CASSFPGGREREQFF	TGCGCCAGCAGCTTCCCAGGGGGCAGGGAAAGGGAGCAGTTCTTC
.	.	TRBJ2-5	TRBV7-2	CASSPGHQETQYF	TGTGCCAGCAGCCCGGGACACCAAGAGACCCAGTACTTC
.	many	TRBJ1-1	TRBV2	CASSEGFRTEAFF	TGTGCCAGCAGCGAAGGGTTTAGGACTGAAGCTTTCTTT
.	.	TRBJ2-1	TRBV27	CASSLGRPEQFF	TGTGCCAGCAGTCTAGGGCGTCCCGAGCAGTTCTTC
TRBD1	many	TRBJ1-1	TRBV7-2	CASSSGQGVTEAFF	TGTGCCAGCAGCTCCGGACAGGGGGTCACTGAAGCTTTCTTT
.	many	TRBJ2-1	TRBV5-1	CASSTLPGSNNEQFF	TGCGCCAGCAGCACCTTGCCGGGAAGTAACAATGAGCAGTTCTTC
TRBD1	.	TRBJ1-1	TRBV20-1	CSARDPGTGAAAFF	TGCAGTGCTAGAGATCCCGGGACAGGGGCCGCAGCTTTCTTT
.	many	TRBJ2-1	TRBV7-9	CASSFLAVGVEQFF	TGTGCCAGCAGCTTTTTAGCTGTAGGTGTTGAGCAGTTCTTC
.	few	TRBJ1-1	TRBV20-1	CSARGTGAITEAFF	TGCAGTGCTAGAGGGACCGGGGCCATCACTGAAGCTTTCTTT
.	many	TRBJ1-5	TRBV7-2	CASSLAGISNQPQHF	TGTGCCAGCAGCTTAGCAGGGATTAGCAATCAGCCCCAGCATTTT
.	many	TRBJ1-2	TRBV7-8	CASSPGTGQTLNYGYTF	TGTGCCAGCAGCCCCGGGACGGGCCAAACCCTTAACTATGGCTACACCTTC
TRBD1	many	TRBJ2-5	TRBV10-3	CAISAKQGTQETQYF	TGTGCCATCAGCGCGAAACAGGGGACCCAAGAGACCCAGTACTTC
TRBD2	.	TRBJ2-3	TRBV2	CASIGLAAITDTQYF	TGTGCCAGCATAGGACTAGCGGCAATCACAGATACGCAGTATTTT
.	many	TRBJ1-4	TRBV5-1	CASSDMTREKLFF	TGCGCCAGCAGCGACATGACGCGGGAAAAACTGTTTTTT
.	.	TRBJ1-2	TRBV2	CASRASTIYGYTF	TGTGCCAGCAGGGCTTCGACGATCTATGGCTACACCTTC
TRBD1	many	TRBJ2-7	TRBV2	CASSEDRGRDEQYF	TGTGCCAGCAGTGAGGACAGGGGCAGGGACGAGCAGTACTTC
TRBD1	many	TRBJ1-5	TRBV28	CASYEPRDRLGNQPQHF	TGTGCCAGCTATGAACCGCGGGACAGGCTGGGCAATCAGCCCCAGCATTTT
.	many	TRBJ1-3	TRBV2	CASRFSGNTIYF	TGTGCCAGCCGTTTCTCTGGAAACACCATATATTTT
.	.	TRBJ2-3	TRBV27	CASRPSGRAEDTQYF	TGTGCCAGCAGACCCTCCGGCCGAGCTGAAGATACGCAGTATTTT
TRBD2	.	TRBJ2-7	TRBV5-6	CASSAGTSGGREQYF	TGTGCCAGCAGCGCAGGGACTAGCGGGGGGCGGGAGCAGTACTTC
.	.	TRBJ1-6	TRBV7-2	CASSLGPGNSPLHF	TGTGCCAGCAGCTTAGGTCCAGGAAACTCACCCCTCCACTTT
.	.	TRBJ2-7	TRBV5-5	CASRPGRTTYEQYF	TGTGCCAGCAGACCGGGACGGACTACCTACGAGCAGTACTTC
TRBD2	many	TRBJ2-3	TRBV20-1	CSARFPSGGVTDTQYF	TGCAGTGCTAGATTCCCTAGCGGGGGGGTGACAGATACGCAGTATTTT
.	many	TRBJ1-4	TRBV7-8	CASSLSVNEKLFF	TGTGCCAGCAGCTTGTCCGTGAATGAAAAACTGTTTTTT
.	many	TRBJ2-6	TRBV12-3/TRBV12-4	CASTRRSSGANVLTF	TGTGCCAGCACCAGGAGGAGCTCTGGGGCCAACGTCCTGACTTTC
TRBD2	few	TRBJ2-5	TRBV20-1	CSARVVRGAKQETQYF	TGCAGTGCTAGAGTGGTGCGGGGGGCGAAGCAAGAGACCCAGTACTTC
TRBD1	.	TRBJ2-7	TRBV5-1	CASSVDRSFYEQYF	TGCGCCAGCAGCGTGGACAGGTCCTTCTACGAGCAGTACTTC
TRBD1	many	TRBJ1-1	TRBV5-4	CASSWMDRVNTEAFF	TGTGCCAGCAGCTGGATGGACAGGGTGAACACTGAAGCTTTCTTT
.	many	TRBJ1-2	TRBV19	CASRAASVGGYGYTF	TGTGCCAGTAGGGCCGCATCAGTCGGAGGCTATGGCTACACCTTC
.	few	TRBJ2-1	TRBV14	CASSERVAFGNEQFF	TGTGCCAGCAGCGAAAGGGTAGCGTTTGGGAATGAGCAGTTCTTC
.	few	TRBJ2-5	TRBV15	CATSRGGGGAETQYF	TGTGCCACCAGCAGAGGTGGAGGGGGGGCAGAGACCCAGTACTTC
TRBD1	many	TRBJ1-5	TRBV4-2	CASSQAGTAAGYSNQPQHF	TGTGCCAGCAGCCAAGCTGGGACAGCAGCAGGTTATAGCAATCAGCCCCAGCATTTT